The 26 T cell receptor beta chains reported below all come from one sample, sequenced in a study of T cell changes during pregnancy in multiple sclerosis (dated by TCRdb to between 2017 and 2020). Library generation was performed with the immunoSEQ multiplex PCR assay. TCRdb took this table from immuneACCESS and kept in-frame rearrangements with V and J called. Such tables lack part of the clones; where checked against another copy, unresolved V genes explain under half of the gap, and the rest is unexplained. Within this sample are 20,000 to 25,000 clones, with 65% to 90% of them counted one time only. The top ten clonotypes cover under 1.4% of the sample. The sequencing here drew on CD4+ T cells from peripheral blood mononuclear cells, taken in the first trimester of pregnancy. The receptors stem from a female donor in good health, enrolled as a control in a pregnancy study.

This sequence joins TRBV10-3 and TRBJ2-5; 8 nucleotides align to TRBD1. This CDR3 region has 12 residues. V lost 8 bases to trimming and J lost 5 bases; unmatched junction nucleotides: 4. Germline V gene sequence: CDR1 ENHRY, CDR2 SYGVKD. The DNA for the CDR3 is TGTGCCATCGGAGCAGGGGGCGAGACCCAGTACTTC. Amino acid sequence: CAIGAGGETQYF.

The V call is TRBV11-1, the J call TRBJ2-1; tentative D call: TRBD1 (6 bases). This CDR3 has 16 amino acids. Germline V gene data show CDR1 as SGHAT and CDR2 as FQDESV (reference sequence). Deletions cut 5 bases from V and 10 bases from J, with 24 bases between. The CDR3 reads CASSPGGSGANAEQFF. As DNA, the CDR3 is TGTGCCAGCAGCCCCGGCGGTTCAGGGGCCAACGCGGAGCAGTTCTTC.

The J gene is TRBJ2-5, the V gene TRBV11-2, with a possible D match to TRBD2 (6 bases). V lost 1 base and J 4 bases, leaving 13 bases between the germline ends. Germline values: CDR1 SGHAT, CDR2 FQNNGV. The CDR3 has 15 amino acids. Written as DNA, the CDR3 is TGTGCCAGCAGCTTAGTGGGGGGAGACCCAGAGACCCAGTACTTC. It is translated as CASSLVGGDPETQYF.

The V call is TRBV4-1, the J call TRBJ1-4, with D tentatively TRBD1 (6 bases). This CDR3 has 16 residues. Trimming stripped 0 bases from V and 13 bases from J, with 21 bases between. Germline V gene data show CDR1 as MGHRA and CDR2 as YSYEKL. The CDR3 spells CASSQDLAGTPFTLFF. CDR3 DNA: TGCGCCAGCAGCCAAGACCTCGCTGGGACACCGTTTACACTGTTTTTT.

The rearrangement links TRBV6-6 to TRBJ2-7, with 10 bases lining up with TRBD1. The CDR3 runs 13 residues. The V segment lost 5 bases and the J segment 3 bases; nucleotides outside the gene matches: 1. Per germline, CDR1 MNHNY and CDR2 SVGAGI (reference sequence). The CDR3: CASSRDRGYEQYF. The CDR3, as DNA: TGTGCCAGCAGTCGGGACAGGGGCTACGAGCAGTACTTC.

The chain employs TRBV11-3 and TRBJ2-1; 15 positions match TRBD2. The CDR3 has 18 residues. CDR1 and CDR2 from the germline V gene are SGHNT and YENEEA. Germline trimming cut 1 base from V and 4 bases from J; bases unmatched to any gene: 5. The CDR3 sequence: CASSLAGTSGGPYNEQFF. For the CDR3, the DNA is TGTGCCAGCAGCTTAGCCGGGACTAGCGGGGGGCCGTACAATGAGCAGTTCTTC.

CDR3 nucleotides: TGTGCCAGCAGCTTCTCCGGGACTAGGATGTATTTT. This codes for CASSFSGTRMYF. The V call is TRBV7-2, the J call TRBJ2-3, with 8 nucleotides matching TRBD2. In germline, CDR1 is SGHTA, CDR2 FQGNSA. J lost 14 bases, V lost 3 bases, and 7 bases had no gene match. The CDR3 has 12 amino acids.

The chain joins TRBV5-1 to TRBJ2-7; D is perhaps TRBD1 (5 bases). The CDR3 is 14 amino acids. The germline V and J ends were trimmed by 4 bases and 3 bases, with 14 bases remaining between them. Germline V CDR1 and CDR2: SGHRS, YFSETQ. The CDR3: CASSLQGLDYEQYF. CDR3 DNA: TGCGCCAGCAGCCTGCAGGGTCTGGACTACGAGCAGTACTTC.

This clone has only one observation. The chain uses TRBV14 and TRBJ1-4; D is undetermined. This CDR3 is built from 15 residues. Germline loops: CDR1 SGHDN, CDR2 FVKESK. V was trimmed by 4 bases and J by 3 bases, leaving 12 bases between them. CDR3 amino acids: CASSLVQAPNEKLFF. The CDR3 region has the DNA TGTGCCAGCAGCCTGGTTCAGGCGCCTAATGAAAAACTGTTTTTT.

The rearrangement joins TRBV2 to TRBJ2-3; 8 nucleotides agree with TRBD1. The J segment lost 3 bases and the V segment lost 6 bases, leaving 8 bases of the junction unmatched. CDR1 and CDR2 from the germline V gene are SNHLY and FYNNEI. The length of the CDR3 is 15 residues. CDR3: CASSDRGLGTDTQYF. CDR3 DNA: TGTGCCAGCAGCGACAGGGGCCTAGGGACAGATACGCAGTATTTT.

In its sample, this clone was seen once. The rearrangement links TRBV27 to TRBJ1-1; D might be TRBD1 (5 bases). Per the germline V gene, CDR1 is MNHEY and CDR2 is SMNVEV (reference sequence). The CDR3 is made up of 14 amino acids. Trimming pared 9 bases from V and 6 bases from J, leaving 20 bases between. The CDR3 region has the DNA TGTGCCAGTTCTCAACGCCAAGGGGCAGCTGAAGCTTTCTTT. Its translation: CASSQRQGAAEAFF.

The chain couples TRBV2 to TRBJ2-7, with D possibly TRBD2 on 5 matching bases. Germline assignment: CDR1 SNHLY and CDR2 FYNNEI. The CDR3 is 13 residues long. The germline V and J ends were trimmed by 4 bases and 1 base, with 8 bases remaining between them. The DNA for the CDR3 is TGTGCCAGCAGTGTTGGAGGTTCCTACGAGCAGTACTTC. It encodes CASSVGGSYEQYF.

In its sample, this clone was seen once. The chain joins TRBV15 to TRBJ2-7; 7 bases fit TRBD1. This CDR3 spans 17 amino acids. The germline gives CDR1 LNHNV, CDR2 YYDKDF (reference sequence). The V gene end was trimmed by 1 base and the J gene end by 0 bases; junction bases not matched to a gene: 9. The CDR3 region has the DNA TGTGCCACCAGCAGAGGTTTAGGGGGCCAAAGCTCCTACGAGCAGTACTTC. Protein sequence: CATSRGLGGQSSYEQYF.

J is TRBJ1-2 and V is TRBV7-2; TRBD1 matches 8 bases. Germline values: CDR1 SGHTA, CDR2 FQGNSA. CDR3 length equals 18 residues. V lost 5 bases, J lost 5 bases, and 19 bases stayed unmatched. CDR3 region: CASSVGYSRDRSKYGYTF. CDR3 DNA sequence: TGTGCCAGCAGCGTAGGATATAGCCGGGACAGGTCCAAGTATGGCTACACCTTC.

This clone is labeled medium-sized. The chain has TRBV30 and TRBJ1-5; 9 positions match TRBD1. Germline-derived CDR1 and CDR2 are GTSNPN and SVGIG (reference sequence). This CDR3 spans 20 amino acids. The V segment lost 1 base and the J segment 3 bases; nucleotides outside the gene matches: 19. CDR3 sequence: CAWSALQGAAPGQHNQPQHF. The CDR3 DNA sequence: TGTGCCTGGAGTGCGCTACAGGGGGCCGCCCCGGGACAGCACAATCAGCCCCAGCATTTT.

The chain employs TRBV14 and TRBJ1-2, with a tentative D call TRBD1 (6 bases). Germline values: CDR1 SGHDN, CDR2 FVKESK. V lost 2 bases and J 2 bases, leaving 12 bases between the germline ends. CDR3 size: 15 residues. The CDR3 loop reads CASSQLGAQNYGYTF. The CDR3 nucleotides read TGTGCCAGCAGCCAATTGGGGGCGCAGAACTATGGCTACACCTTC.

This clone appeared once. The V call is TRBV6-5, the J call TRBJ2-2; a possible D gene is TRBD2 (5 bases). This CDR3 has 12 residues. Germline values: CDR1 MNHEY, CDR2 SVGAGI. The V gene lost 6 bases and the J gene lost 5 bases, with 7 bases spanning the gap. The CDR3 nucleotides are TGTGCCAGCAGCCGGGGAACCGGGGAGCTGTTTTTT. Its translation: CASSRGTGELFF.

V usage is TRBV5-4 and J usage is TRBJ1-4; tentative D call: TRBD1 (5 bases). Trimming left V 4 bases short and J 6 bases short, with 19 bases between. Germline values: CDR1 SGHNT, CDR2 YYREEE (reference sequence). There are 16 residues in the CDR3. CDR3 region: CASSATTGTGDEKLFF. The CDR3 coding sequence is TGTGCCAGCAGCGCTACCACCGGGACGGGGGATGAAAAACTGTTTTTT.

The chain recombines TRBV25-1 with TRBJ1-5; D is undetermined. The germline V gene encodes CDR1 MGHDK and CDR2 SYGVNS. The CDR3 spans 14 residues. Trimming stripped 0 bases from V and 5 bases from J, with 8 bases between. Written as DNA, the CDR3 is TGTGCCAGCAGTGAATATGGCGGCCATCAGCCCCAGCATTTT. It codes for CASSEYGGHQPQHF.

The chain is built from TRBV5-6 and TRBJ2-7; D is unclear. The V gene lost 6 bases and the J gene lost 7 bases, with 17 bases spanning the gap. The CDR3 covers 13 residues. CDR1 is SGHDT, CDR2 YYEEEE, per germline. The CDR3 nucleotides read TGTGCCAGCACACTTAGTGAGTTCGCGGAGCAGTACTTC. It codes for CASTLSEFAEQYF.

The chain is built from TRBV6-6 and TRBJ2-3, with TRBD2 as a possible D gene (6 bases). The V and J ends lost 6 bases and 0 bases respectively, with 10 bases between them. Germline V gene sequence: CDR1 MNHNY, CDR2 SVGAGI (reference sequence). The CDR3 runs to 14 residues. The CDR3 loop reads CASSQSGSTDTQYF. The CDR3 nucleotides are TGTGCCAGCAGCCAAAGCGGGAGCACAGATACGCAGTATTTT.

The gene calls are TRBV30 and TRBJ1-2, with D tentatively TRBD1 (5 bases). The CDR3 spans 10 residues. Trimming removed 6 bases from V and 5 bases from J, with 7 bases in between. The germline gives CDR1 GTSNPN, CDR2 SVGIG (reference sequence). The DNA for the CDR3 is TGTGCCTGTGGGGCGTATGGCTACACCTTC. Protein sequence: CACGAYGYTF. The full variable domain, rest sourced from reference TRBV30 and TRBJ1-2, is SQTIHQWPATLVQPVGSPLSLECTVEGTSNPNLYWYRQAAGRGLQLLFYSVGIGQISSEVPQNLSASRPQDRQFILSSKKLLLSDSGFYLCACGAYGYTFGSGTRLTVV.

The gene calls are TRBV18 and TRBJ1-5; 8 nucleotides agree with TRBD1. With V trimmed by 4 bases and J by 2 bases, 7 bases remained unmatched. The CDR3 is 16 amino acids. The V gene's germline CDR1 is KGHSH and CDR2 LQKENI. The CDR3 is CASSLGQGLGNQPQHF. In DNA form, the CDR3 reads TGTGCCAGCTCACTTGGACAGGGTTTGGGCAATCAGCCCCAGCATTTT.

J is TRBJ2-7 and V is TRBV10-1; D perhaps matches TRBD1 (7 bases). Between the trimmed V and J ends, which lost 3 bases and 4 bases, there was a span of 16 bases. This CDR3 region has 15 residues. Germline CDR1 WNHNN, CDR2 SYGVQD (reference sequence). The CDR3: CASSDPSRGVYEQYF. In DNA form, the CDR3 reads TGCGCCAGCAGTGACCCCAGCAGGGGGGTTTACGAGCAGTACTTC.

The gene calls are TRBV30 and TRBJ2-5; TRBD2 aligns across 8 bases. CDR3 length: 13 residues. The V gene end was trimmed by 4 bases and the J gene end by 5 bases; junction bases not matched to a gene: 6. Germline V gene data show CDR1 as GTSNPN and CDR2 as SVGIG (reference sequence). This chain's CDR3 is CAWTSGRGETQYF. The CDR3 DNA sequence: TGTGCCTGGACAAGCGGGAGAGGGGAGACCCAGTACTTC.

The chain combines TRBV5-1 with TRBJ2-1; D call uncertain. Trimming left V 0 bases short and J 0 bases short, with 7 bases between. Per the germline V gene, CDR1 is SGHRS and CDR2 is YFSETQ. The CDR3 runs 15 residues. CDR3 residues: CASSLAVGSYNEQFF. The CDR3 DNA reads TGCGCCAGCAGCTTGGCCGTCGGCTCCTACAATGAGCAGTTCTTC.